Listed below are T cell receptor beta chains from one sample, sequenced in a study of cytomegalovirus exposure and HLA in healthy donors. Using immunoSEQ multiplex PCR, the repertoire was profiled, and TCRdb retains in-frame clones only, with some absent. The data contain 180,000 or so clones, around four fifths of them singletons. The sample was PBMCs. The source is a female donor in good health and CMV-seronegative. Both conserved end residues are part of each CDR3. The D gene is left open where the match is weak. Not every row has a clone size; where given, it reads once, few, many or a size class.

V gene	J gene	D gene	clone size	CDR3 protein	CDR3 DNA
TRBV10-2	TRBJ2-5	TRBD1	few	CASSATGSETQYF	TGCGCCAGCAGTGCGACAGGGAGTGAGACCCAGTACTTC
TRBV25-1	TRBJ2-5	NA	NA	CASSEWAGVATQYF	TGTGCCAGCAGTGAATGGGCAGGGGTTGCGACCCAGTACTTC
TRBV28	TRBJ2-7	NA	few	CASSTLAYEQYF	TGTGCCAGCAGTACCCTAGCGTATGAGCAGTACTTC
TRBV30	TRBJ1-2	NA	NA	CAWSVRRFSYGYTF	TGTGCCTGGAGTGTAAGGAGGTTCAGCTATGGCTACACCTTC
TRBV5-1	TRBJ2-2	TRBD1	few	CASSLPGTGNTGELFF	TGCGCCAGCAGCTTACCCGGGACAGGGAACACCGGGGAGCTGTTTTTT
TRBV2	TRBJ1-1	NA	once	CASSEARRAGGAFF	TGTGCCAGCAGTGAAGCGCGGCGGGCCGGGGGAGCTTTCTTT
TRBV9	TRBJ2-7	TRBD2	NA	CASSPGLAESYEQYF	TGTGCCAGCAGCCCGGGACTAGCGGAATCCTACGAGCAGTACTTC
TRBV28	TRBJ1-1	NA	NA	CASRVTVHTEAFF	TGTGCCAGCAGGGTGACAGTACACACTGAAGCTTTCTTT
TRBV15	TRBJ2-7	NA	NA	CATSRDQGTGFYEQYF	TGTGCCACCAGCAGAGATCAGGGTACAGGCTTCTACGAGCAGTACTTC
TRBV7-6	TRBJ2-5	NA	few	CASSLGQQETQYF	TGTGCCAGCAGCTTAGGACAGCAAGAGACCCAGTACTTC
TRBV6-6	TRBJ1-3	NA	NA	CASSLPQTEGNTIYF	TGTGCCAGCAGTCTACCCCAGACGGAGGGAAACACCATATATTTT
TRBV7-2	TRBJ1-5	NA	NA	CASSRDSSNQPQHF	TGTGCCAGCAGCAGGGACTCTAGCAATCAGCCCCAGCATTTT
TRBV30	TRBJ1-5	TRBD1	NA	CAWSRDRRRMGNQPQHF	TGTGCCTGGAGCCGGGACAGGCGACGAATGGGCAATCAGCCCCAGCATTTT
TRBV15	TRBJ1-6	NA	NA	CATSRTANNSPLHF	TGTGCCACCAGCAGGACAGCGAATAATTCACCCCTCCACTTT
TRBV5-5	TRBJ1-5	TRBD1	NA	CASSLGIGGAEQPQHF	TGTGCCAGCAGCTTGGGGATAGGGGGCGCGGAGCAGCCCCAGCATTTT
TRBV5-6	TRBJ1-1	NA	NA	CASSPGGGLNTEAFF	TGTGCCAGCAGCCCGGGGGGGGGCCTAAACACTGAAGCTTTCTTT
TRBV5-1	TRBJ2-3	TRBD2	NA	CASSTGTSGTSTDTQYF	TGCGCCAGCAGCACCGGGACTAGCGGGACTAGCACAGATACGCAGTATTTT
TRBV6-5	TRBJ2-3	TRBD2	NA	CASSRTGGPGDTQYF	TGTGCCAGCAGTAGGACGGGAGGGCCGGGGGATACGCAGTATTTT
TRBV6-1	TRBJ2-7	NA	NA	CASTAAVGGYEQYF	TGTGCCAGCACCGCCGCCGTAGGAGGCTACGAGCAGTACTTC
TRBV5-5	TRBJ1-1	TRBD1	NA	CASSFTGGTEAFF	TGTGCCAGCAGCTTCACAGGGGGCACTGAAGCTTTCTTT
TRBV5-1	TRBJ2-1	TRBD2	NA	CASSYTSGRGNEQFF	TGCGCCAGCAGTTATACTAGCGGGAGGGGTAATGAGCAGTTCTTC
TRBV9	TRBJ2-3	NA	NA	CASSVAGGAFTDTQYF	TGTGCCAGCAGCGTAGCTGGCGGCGCCTTCACAGATACGCAGTATTTT
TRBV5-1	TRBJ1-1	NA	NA	CASRRDTGPGNTEAFF	TGCGCCAGCAGACGGGACACAGGGCCGGGGAACACTGAAGCTTTCTTT
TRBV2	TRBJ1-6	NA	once	CASSPESSYNSPLHF	TGTGCCAGCAGTCCGGAGAGCTCCTATAATTCACCCCTCCACTTT
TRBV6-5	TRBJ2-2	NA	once	CASSKGGNTGELFF	TGTGCCAGCTCAAAAGGCGGTAACACCGGGGAGCTGTTTTTT
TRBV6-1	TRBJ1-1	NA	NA	CASRDTSVKEAFF	TGTGCCAGCAGAGACACAAGTGTAAAGGAAGCTTTCTTT
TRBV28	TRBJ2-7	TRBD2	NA	CASSYHAGGQVVSYEQYF	TGTGCCAGCAGCTACCATGCGGGAGGGCAAGTGGTCTCCTACGAGCAGTACTTC
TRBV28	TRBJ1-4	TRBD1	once	CASSSPSDRGVKKKFF	TGTGCCAGCAGTTCGCCCTCAGACAGGGGGGTGAAAAAGAAGTTTTTT
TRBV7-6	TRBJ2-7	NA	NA	CASSLGSNYEQYF	TGTGCCAGCAGCTTAGGTAGTAACTACGAGCAGTACTTC
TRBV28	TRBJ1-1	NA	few	CASSATRAMNTEAFF	TGTGCCAGCAGTGCGACACGAGCAATGAACACTGAAGCTTTCTTT
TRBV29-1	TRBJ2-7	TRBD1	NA	CSVEKDRGDEQYF	TGCAGCGTTGAAAAGGACAGGGGGGACGAGCAGTACTTC
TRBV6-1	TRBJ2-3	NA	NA	CASSPLIADTDTQYF	TGTGCCAGCAGCCCCCTGATAGCGGACACAGATACGCAGTATTTT
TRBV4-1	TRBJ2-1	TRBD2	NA	CASSPFASGFSYNEQFF	TGCGCCAGCAGCCCTTTCGCTAGCGGGTTCTCCTACAATGAGCAGTTCTTC
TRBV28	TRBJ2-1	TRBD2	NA	CASSLGWRGGIYNEQFF	TGTGCCAGCAGTTTAGGTTGGCGGGGGGGGATCTACAATGAGCAGTTCTTC
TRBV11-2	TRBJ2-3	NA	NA	CASSLVGSKADTQYF	TGTGCCAGCAGCTTAGTGGGTAGCAAGGCAGATACGCAGTATTTT
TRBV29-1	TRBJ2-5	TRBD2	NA	CSVEPSGGETQYF	TGCAGCGTTGAGCCTAGCGGGGGGGAGACCCAGTACTTC
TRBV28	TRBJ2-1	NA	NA	CASSLLGTSGLNNEQFF	TGTGCCAGCAGTCTACTGGGAACCAGCGGGCTCAACAATGAGCAGTTCTTC
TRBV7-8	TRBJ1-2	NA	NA	CASSLAPGTLYGYTF	TGTGCCAGCAGCTTAGCGCCTGGCACGCTCTATGGCTACACCTTC
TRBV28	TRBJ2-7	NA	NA	CASSLGTFYEQYF	TGTGCCAGCAGCTTGGGGACTTTCTACGAGCAGTACTTC
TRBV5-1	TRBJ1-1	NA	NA	CASSARGLPNTEAFF	TGCGCCAGCAGCGCACGAGGGTTGCCGAACACTGAAGCTTTCTTT
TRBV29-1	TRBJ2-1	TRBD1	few	CSGPGQGAGEQFF	TGCAGCGGCCCGGGACAGGGGGCGGGTGAGCAGTTCTTC
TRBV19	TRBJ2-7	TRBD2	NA	CASSTGTSGSYEQYF	TGTGCCAGTAGTACCGGGACTAGCGGTTCCTACGAGCAGTACTTC
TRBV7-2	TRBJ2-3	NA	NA	CASSLGSRTDTQYF	TGTGCCAGCAGCTTGGGCTCCCGCACAGATACGCAGTATTTT
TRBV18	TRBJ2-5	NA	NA	CASSPDAETQYF	TGTGCCAGCTCACCCGATGCGGAGACCCAGTACTTC
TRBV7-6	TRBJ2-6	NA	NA	CASSLASARRSSGANVLTF	TGTGCCAGCAGCTTAGCGTCCGCTAGAAGAAGCTCTGGGGCCAACGTCCTGACTTTC
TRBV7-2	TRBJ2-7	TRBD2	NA	CASSPGLAGDDEQYF	TGTGCCAGCAGCCCCGGACTAGCGGGGGACGACGAGCAGTACTTC
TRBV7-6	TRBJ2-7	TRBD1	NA	CASSLVRQGDYEQYF	TGCGCCAGCAGCTTGGTAAGACAGGGCGACTACGAGCAGTACTTC
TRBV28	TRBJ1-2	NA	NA	CASSLLAGPRTF	TGTGCCAGCAGTTTATTGGCAGGGCCCCGCACCTTC
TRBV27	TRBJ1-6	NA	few	CASSFFLTGANSPLHF	TGTGCCAGCAGTTTCTTCCTGACAGGAGCCAATTCACCCCTCCACTTT